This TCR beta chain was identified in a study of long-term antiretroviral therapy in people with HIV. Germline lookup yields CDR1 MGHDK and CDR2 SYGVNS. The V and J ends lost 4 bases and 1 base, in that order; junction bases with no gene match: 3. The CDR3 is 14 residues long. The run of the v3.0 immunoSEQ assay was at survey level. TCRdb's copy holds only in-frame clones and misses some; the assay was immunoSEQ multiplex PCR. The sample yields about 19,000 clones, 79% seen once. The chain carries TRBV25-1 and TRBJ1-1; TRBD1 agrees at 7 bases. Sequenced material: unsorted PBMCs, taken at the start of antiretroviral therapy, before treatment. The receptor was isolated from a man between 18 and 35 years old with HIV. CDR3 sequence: CASSGQGGNTEAFF. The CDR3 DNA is TGTGCCAGCAGTGGACAGGGTGGGAACACTGAAGCTTTCTTT.